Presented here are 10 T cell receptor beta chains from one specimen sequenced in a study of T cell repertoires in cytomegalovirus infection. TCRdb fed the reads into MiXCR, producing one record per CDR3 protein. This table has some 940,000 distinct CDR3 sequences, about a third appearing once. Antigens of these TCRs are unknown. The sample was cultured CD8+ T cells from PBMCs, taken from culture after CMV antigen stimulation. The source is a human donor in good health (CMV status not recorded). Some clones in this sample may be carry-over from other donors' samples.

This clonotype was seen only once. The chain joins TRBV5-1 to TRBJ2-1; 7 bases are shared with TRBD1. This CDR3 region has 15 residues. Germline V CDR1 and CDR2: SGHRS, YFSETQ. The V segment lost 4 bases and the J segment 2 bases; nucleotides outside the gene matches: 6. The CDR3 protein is CASSTGTATYNEQFF. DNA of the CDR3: TGCGCCAGCAGCACCGGGACAGCCACCTACAATGAGCAGTTCTTC.

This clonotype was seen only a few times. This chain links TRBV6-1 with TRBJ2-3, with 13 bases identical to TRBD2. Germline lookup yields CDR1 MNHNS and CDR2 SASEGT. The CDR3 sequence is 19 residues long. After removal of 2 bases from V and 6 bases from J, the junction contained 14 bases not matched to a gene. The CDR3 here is CASSEFTSGGAGVSDTQYF. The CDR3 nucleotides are TGTGCCAGCAGTGAATTCACTAGCGGGGGGGCAGGGGTTTCGGATACGCAGTATTTT.

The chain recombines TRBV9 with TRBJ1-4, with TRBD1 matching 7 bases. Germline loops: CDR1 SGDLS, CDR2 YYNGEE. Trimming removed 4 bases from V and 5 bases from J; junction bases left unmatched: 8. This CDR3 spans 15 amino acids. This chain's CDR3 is CASSLWDSGNEKLFF. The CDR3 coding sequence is TGTGCCAGCAGCTTATGGGACAGCGGGAATGAAAAACTGTTTTTT.

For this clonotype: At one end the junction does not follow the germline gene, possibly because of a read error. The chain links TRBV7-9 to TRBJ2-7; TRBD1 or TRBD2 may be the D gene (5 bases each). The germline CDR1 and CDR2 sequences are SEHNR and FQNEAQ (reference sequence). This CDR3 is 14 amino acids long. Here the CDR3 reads CVSSLGESSYEQYF. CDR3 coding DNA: TGTGTCAGCAGCTTAGGGGAGAGCTCCTACGAGCAGTACTTC.

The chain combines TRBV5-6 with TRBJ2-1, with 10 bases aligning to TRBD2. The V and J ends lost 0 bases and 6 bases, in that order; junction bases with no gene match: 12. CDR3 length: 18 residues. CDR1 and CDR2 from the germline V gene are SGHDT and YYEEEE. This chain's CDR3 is CASSLEGWERGGLNEQFF. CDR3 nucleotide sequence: TGTGCCAGCAGCTTGGAAGGGTGGGAGCGGGGGGGCCTCAATGAGCAGTTCTTC.

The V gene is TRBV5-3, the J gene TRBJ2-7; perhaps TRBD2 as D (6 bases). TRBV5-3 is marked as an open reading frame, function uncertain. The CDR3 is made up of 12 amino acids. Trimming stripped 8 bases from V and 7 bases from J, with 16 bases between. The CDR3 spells CASSGSGEEQYV. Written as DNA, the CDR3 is TGTGCCAGCAGCGGGTCCGGGGAAGAGCAGTACGTC.

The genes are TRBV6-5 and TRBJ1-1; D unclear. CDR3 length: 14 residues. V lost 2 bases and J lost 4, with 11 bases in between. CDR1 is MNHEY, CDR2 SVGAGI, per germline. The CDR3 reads CASSYVPGSTEAFF. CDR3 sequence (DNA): TGTGCCAGCAGTTACGTTCCCGGGAGCACTGAAGCTTTCTTT.

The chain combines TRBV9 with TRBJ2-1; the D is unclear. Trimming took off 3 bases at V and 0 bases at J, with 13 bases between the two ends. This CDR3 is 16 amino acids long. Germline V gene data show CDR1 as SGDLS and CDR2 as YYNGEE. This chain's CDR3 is CASSAESTSSYNEQFF. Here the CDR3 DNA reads TGTGCCAGCAGCGCAGAATCAACCAGCTCCTACAATGAGCAGTTCTTC.

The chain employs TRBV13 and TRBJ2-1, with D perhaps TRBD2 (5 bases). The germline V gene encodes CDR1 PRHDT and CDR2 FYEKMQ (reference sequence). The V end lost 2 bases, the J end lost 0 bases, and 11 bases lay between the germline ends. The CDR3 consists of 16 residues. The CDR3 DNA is TGTGCCAGCAGCTTATTTCGGGATTACTCCTACAATGAGCAGTTCTTC. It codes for CASSLFRDYSYNEQFF.

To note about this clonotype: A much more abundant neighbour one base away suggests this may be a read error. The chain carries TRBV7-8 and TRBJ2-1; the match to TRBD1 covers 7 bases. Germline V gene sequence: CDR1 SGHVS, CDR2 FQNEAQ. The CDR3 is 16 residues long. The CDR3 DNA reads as TGTGCCGGCAGCTTAAACCTACAGGGGAGAAGCAATGAGCAGTTCTTC. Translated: CAGSLNLQGRSNEQFF. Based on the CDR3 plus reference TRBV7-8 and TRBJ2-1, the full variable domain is GAGVSQSPRYKVAKRGQDVALRCDPISGHVSLFWYQQALGQGPEFLTYFQNEAQLDKSGLPSDRFFAERPEGSVSTLKIQRTQQEDSAVYLCAGSLNLQGRSNEQFFGPGTRLTVL.